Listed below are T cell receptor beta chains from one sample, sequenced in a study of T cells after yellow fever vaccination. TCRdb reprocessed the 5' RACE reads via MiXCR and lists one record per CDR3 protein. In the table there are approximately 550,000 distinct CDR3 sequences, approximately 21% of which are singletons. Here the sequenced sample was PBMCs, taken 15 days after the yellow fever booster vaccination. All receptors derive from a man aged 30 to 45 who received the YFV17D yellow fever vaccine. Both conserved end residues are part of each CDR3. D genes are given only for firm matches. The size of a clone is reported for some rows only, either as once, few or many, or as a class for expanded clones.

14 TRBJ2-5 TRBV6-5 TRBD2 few TGTGCCAGCAGTTCTTTAGCGGGAGTAGAGACCCAGTACTTC CASSSLAGVETQYF
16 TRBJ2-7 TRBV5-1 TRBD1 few TGCGCCAGCAGCTTGGGAGGTTGGGACAGGGGATACGAGCAGTACTTC CASSLGGWDRGYEQYF
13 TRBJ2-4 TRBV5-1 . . TGCGCCAGCAGCTTGGGGAGGGAGGACATTCAGTACTTC CASSLGREDIQYF
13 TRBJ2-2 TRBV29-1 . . TGCAGCGTGCCGGGGGTTGGGACCGGGGAGCTGTTTTTT CSVPGVGTGELFF
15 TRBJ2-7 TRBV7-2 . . TGTGCCAGCAGCTTAATCGAGGGAGGAGGCTACGAGCAGTACTTC CASSLIEGGGYEQYF
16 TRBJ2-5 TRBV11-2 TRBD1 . TGTGCCAGCAGCTTCTCGACGACAGGGACCCAAGAGACCCAGTACTTC CASSFSTTGTQETQYF
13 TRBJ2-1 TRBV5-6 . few TGTGCCAGCAGCCCGGCGGGCGGGGATGAGCAGTTCTTC CASSPAGGDEQFF
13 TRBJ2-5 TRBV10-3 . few TGTGCCATTCGGACTCCAATGGGAGAGACCCAGTACTTC CAIRTPMGETQYF
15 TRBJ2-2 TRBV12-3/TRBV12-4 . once TGTGCCAGCAGTCCCCATGGGCTAAGCACCGGGGAGCTGTTTTTT CASSPHGLSTGELFF
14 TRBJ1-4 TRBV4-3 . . TGCGCCAGCAGCCAAGATTCGGGGGTCGAAAAACTGTTTTTT CASSQDSGVEKLFF
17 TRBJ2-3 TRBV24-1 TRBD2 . TGTGCCACCAGTGATTCCCCTTCGGGAGGCCCCACAGATACGCAGTATTTT CATSDSPSGGPTDTQYF
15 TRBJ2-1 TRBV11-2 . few TGTGCCAGCAGCTTCGAGGCTATCTCCTACAATGAGCAGTTCTTC CASSFEAISYNEQFF
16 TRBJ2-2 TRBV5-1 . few TGCGCCAGCAGCTTGGCCGTGGAGGTTGGCACCGGGGAGCTGTTTTTT CASSLAVEVGTGELFF
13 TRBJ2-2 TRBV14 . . TGTGCCAGCAGCCGTAACCTGGCCGGGGAGCTGTTTTTT CASSRNLAGELFF
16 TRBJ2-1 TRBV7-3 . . TGTGCCAGCAGCTCAGGTAACGGGCAAACCTACAATGAGCAGTTCTTC CASSSGNGQTYNEQFF
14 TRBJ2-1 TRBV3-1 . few TGTGCCAGCAACTCTGGAGGGCTTGACAATGAGCAGTTCTTC CASNSGGLDNEQFF
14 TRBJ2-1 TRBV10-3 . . TGTGCCATCATGGGTGGGGAGTTAAAGGATGAGCAGTTCTTC CAIMGGELKDEQFF
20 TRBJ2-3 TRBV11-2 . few TGTGCCAGCAGCCCGACGGGGGCCTCACACAGGGAGAGAAGCACAGATACGCAGTATTTT CASSPTGASHRERSTDTQYF
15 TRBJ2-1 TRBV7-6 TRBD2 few TGTGCCAGCAGCCGAAGCGGGAGGGCCGGAAATGAGCAGTTCTTC CASSRSGRAGNEQFF
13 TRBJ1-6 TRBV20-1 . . TGCAGTGCTAGACCTACTATTATTACACCCCTCCACTTT CSARPTIITPLHF
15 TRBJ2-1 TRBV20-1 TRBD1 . TGCAGTGCGAGGGGGTCGGGACAGGGTTACAATGAGCAGTTCTTC CSARGSGQGYNEQFF
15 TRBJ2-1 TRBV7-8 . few TGTGCCAGCAGCCCCCGGGACGGACCCTACAATGAGCAGTTCTTC CASSPRDGPYNEQFF
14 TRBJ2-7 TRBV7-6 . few TGTGCCAGCAGCTTAGAGGGGATTCCGTGGGAGCAGTACTTC CASSLEGIPWEQYF
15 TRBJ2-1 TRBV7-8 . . TGTGCCAGCAGCTTAAACAGGGCGGGCGGCAATGAGCAGTTCTTC CASSLNRAGGNEQFF
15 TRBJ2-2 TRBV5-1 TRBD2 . TGCGCCAGCACCGGACTAGCGGGTAGAACCGGGGAGCTGTTTTTT CASTGLAGRTGELFF
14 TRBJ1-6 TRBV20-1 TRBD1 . TGCAGTGCTCTCCGGGGGGACAGGAATTCACCCCTCCACTTT CSALRGDRNSPLHF
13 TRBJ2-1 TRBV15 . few TGTGCCACCAGCAGAGATCTCGCGTATGAGCAGTTCTTC CATSRDLAYEQFF
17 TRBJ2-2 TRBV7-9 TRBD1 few TGTGCCAGCAGCTTTCCCCCGGGACAGGAGACCGGCGGGGAGCTGTTTTTT CASSFPPGQETGGELFF
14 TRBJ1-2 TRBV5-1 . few TGCGCCAGCGGCCCCTCCAGCATCCTCTATGGCTACACCTTC CASGPSSILYGYTF
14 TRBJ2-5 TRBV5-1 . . TGTGCCAGCAGCTTCGGAGGGAATCAAGAGACCCAGTACTTC CASSFGGNQETQYF
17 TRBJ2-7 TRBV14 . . TGTGCCAGCAGTCTCGGCCCGGGTTTCGGCGCGAGCTACGAGCAGTACTTC CASSLGPGFGASYEQYF
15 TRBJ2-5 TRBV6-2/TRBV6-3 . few TGTGCCAGCAGTTGGACAGTTGGAGTGGGAGAGACCCAGTACTTC CASSWTVGVGETQYF
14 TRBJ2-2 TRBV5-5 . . TGTGCCAGCAGCTTAGAGGGCCTCACCGGGGAGCTGTTTTTT CASSLEGLTGELFF
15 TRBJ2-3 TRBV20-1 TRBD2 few TGCAGTGCGCCGACTAGCGGGCGACATACAGATACGCAGTATTTT CSAPTSGRHTDTQYF
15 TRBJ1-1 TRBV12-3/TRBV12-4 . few TGTGCCAGCAGTTTTGCCGGGGCCGGGAACACTGAAGCTTTCTTT CASSFAGAGNTEAFF
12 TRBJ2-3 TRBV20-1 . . TGCAGTGCTCCTGGGGTCACAGATACGCAGTATTTT CSAPGVTDTQYF
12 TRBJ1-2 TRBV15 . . TGTGCCACCAGTCAGGCCAACTATGGCTACACCTTC CATSQANYGYTF
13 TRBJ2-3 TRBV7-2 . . TGTGCCAGCAGCTTATACCGCACAGATACGCAGTATTTT CASSLYRTDTQYF
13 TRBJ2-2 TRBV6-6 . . TGTGCCGGCGGACAGTTTGAAACCGGGGAGCTGTTTTTT CAGGQFETGELFF
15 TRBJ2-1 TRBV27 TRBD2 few TGTGCCAGCCGTAGGTCGCTAGCGGGAGTACATGAGCAGTTCTTC CASRRSLAGVHEQFF
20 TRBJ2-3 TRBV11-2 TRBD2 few TGTGCCTCATCGTTTAGGGACAGAACTAGCGGGACAGGATGGAGAGATACGCAGTATTTT CASSFRDRTSGTGWRDTQYF
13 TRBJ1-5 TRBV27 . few TGTGCCAGCAGTTTGAGCAACAATCAGCCCCAGCATTTT CASSLSNNQPQHF